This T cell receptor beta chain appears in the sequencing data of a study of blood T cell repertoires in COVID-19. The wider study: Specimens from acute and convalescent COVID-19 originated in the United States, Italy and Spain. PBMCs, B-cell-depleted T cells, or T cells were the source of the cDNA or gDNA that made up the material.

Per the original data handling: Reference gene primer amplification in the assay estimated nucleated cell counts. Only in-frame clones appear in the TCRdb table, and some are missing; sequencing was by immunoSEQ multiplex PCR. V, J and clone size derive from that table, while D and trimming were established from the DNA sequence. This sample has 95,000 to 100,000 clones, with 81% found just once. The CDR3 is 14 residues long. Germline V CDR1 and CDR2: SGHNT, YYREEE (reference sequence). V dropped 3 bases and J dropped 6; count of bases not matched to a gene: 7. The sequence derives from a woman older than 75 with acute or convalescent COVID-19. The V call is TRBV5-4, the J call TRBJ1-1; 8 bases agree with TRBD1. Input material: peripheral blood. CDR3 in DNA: TGTGCCAGCAGCTCAAGACAGGGGTCGGCTGAAGCTTTCTTT. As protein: CASSSRQGSAEAFF.